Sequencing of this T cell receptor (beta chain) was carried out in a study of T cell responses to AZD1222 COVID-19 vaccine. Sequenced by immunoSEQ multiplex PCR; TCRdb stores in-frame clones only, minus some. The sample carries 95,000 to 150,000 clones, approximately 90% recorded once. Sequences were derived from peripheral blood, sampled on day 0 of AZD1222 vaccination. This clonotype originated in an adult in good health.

Written as DNA, the CDR3 is TGTGCCAGCCCCCCCGAGGCCCGTAACTATGGCTACACCTTC. It yields the protein CASPPEARNYGYTF. The rearrangement uses TRBV27 and TRBJ1-2; D is ambiguous. This CDR3 has 14 residues. Trimming shortened V by 8 bases and J by 1 base, and 14 bases separated the two germline ends. Per the germline V gene, CDR1 is MNHEY and CDR2 is SMNVEV (reference sequence).